This T cell receptor beta chain appears in the sequencing data of a study of T cell repertoires in cytomegalovirus infection. Notes on the study in general: There were HLA-C-restricted CMV-specific TCR beta clonotypes dominating the ex vivo response. There were carriers of CMV plus the relevant HLA, and cumulative public TCR beta family frequency identified them.

Remarks on this clonotype: Its antigen remains unidentified. The junction differs from germline at one of its ends, possibly a read error.

MiXCR was run by TCRdb on the reads, yielding one entry per CDR3 protein. Here the sample spans around 450,000 distinct CDR3 sequences, about 10% being singletons. The CDR3 has 16 amino acids. Germline CDR1 is MNHEY and CDR2 is SMNVEV (reference sequence). The sequenced sample was PBMCs. This clonotype was sampled from a human donor in good health (CMV status not recorded). Some clones in this sample may be carry-over from other donors' samples. V gene TRBV27 combines with J gene TRBJ1-1, with 8 bases aligning to TRBD1. The CDR3 here is CASSLSWGQVKTEAFF. In DNA, the CDR3 is TGTGCCAGCAGTTTAAGTTGGGGACAGGTGAAAACTGAAGCTTTCTTT.